This T cell receptor (beta chain) emerged from a study of cytomegalovirus exposure and HLA in healthy donors. For the study at large: In a later analysis, it was reported that the roughly 130 validation repertoires had been produced on the same platform as the 670 or so repertoires belonging to the first cohort. Regarding the study as a whole: Rarity held for most TCR sequences, but there were some public TCRs that occurred in many donors.

Method: immunoSEQ multiplex PCR; TCRdb's copy keeps in-frame clones and lacks some. The sample contains roughly 100,000 clones, about 85% of which appear only once. Notes on this clone: Its antigen is currently unknown.

V was pared by 0 bases and J by 0 bases, with 8 bases between. CDR1 and CDR2 from the germline V gene are SGHKS and YYEKEE (reference sequence). The CDR3 spans 15 residues. What was sequenced was PBMCs. The clonotype originates from a woman under 30 in good health and CMV-seropositive. The chain has TRBV5-5 and TRBJ2-3; D is perhaps TRBD2 (6 bases). DNA for the CDR3: TGTGCCAGCAGCTTGGCGGGACTGAGCACAGATACGCAGTATTTT. This encodes CASSLAGLSTDTQYF.